The 11 T cell receptor beta chains given below trace back to one sample, sequenced in a study of T cell responses to AZD1222 COVID-19 vaccine. Profiled with immunoSEQ multiplex PCR; TCRdb holds only in-frame clones, not every one. The data contain fewer than 200,000 clones, around nine tenths of them singletons. Specimen: peripheral blood, collected 28 days after the second AZD1222 dose. The source is an adult who received the AZD1222 COVID-19 vaccine.

This clone was found a few times. The chain employs TRBV3-1 (or the pseudogene TRBV3-2) and TRBJ2-7; D remains unclear. Germline V gene sequence: CDR1 LGHDT, CDR2 YNNKEL (reference sequence). The CDR3 has 15 amino acids. The V end was cut by 0 bases, the J end by 3 bases, with 12 bases between. In DNA form, the CDR3 reads TGTGCCAGCAGCCAAGAGCTGAATAGCTTCTACGAGCAGTACTTC. As protein: CASSQELNSFYEQYF.

The V call is TRBV27, the J call TRBJ2-2, with a weak D call TRBD2 (6 bases). Trimming took off 1 base at V and 13 bases at J, with 19 bases between the two ends. CDR1 is MNHEY, CDR2 SMNVEV, per germline (reference sequence). This CDR3 contains 15 residues. The chain's CDR3 is CASSLFGGSGTRLFF. For the CDR3, the DNA is TGTGCCAGCAGTTTATTCGGTGGTTCGGGGACTCGGCTGTTTTTT.

V is TRBV9 and J is TRBJ2-1; 8 bases line up with TRBD2. This CDR3 is built from 18 residues. Germline V lookup: CDR1 SGDLS, CDR2 YYNGEE. J was trimmed by 5 bases and V by 3 bases; bases with no gene match: 16. CDR3 nucleotide sequence: TGTGCCAGCAGCGAACGGGGGGGCGAGGTTATTGTGGACAATGAGCAGTTCTTC. This gives the protein CASSERGGEVIVDNEQFF.

This clone was counted between two and nine times. J is TRBJ1-3 and V is TRBV25-1, with D possibly matching TRBD1 (5 bases). The CDR3 totals 13 residues. V was clipped by 3 bases and J by 8 bases, with 11 bases between them. The germline V gene encodes CDR1 MGHDK and CDR2 SYGVNS. The CDR3 DNA is TGTGCCAGCAGTGAGCCCGGGGGGGACACCATATATTTT. This codes for CASSEPGGDTIYF.

This clone was picked up one time. A read error may produce the germline difference seen at one junction end. The chain couples TRBV6-2 or TRBV6-3 to TRBJ1-1; D is possibly TRBD1 (5 bases). The germline V gene has CDR1 MNHEY and CDR2 SVGEGT. There are 15 residues in the CDR3. The chain's CDR3 is CASSPSTAMNAEAFF. The CDR3 region has the DNA TGTGCCAGCAGCCCCTCGACAGCTATGAACGCTGAAGCTTTCTTT.

This clone appeared a few times. The CDR3 DNA reads TGTGCCTGGGCCCAGGGGTGGAATTCACCCCTCCACTTT. Its protein is CAWAQGWNSPLHF. The gene calls are TRBV30 and TRBJ1-6; a possible D gene is TRBD1 (6 bases). Germline V gene lookup returns CDR1 GTSNPN and CDR2 SVGIG (reference sequence). V was cut by 5 bases and J by 7 bases, with 12 bases left in between. The CDR3 is 13 residues long. Variable domain in full (rest from reference TRBV30 and TRBJ1-6): SQTIHQWPATLVQPVGSPLSLECTVEGTSNPNLYWYRQAAGRGLQLLFYSVGIGQISSEVPQNLSASRPQDRQFILSSKKLLLSDSGFYLCAWAQGWNSPLHFGNGTRLTVT.

The rearrangement joins TRBV30 to TRBJ1-4; 8 nucleotides line up with TRBD1. V lost 8 bases to trimming and J lost 8 bases; unmatched junction nucleotides: 10. The CDR3 totals 13 residues. The germline CDR1 and CDR2 sequences are GTSNPN and SVGIG (reference sequence). CDR3: CALDRGGWEKLFF. CDR3 DNA sequence: TGTGCCCTCGACAGGGGCGGATGGGAAAAACTGTTTTTT.

This rearrangement joins TRBV7-2 to TRBJ2-7; 10 nucleotides align to TRBD2. Germline CDR1 is SGHTA and CDR2 is FQGNSA. There are 15 residues in the CDR3. V shed 4 bases, J shed 2 bases, and the junction held 5 bases outside the gene matches. Here the CDR3 DNA reads TGTGCCAGCAGCTCAAAGCGGGGGGGCCCCTACGAGCAGTACTTC. Residues: CASSSKRGGPYEQYF.

The sample holds a few counts of this clone. This chain connects TRBV19 to TRBJ2-5; TRBD2 matches at 8 bases. Germline V gives CDR1 LNHDA, CDR2 SQIVND (reference sequence). The CDR3 covers 15 residues. V was clipped by 6 bases and J by 3 bases; unmatched bases: 9. The CDR3 nucleotides are TGTGCCAGTAGGGGGCGGGGGACTAGTAAAGAGACCCAGTACTTC. Amino acid sequence: CASRGRGTSKETQYF.

This chain connects TRBV30 to TRBJ1-2; D might be TRBD1 (6 bases). Germline V gene sequence: CDR1 GTSNPN, CDR2 SVGIG (reference sequence). Trimming cost V 5 bases and J 2 bases, with 12 bases left between them. The CDR3 is made up of 13 amino acids. The CDR3 nucleotides read TGTGCCTGGGGAGAGAGGGGGAACTATGGCTACACCTTC. Its protein is CAWGERGNYGYTF.

The J gene is TRBJ1-1, the V gene TRBV11-2; 7 nucleotides match TRBD1. Trimming took 1 base from V and 9 from J; bases not matched to a gene: 14. The CDR3 runs to 16 residues. From germline, CDR1 is SGHAT and CDR2 FQNNGV. CDR3 DNA: TGTGCCAGCAGCTTAGTACAGAGACAGGGTATGGCAAAAGCTTTCTTT. As protein: CASSLVQRQGMAKAFF.